This T cell receptor (beta chain) emerged from a study of T-cell memory formation after mild COVID-19. Losses at the gene ends were 4 bases for V and 10 bases for J; bases not matched to a gene: 4. This CDR3 spans 12 amino acids. The germline gives CDR1 MNHEY, CDR2 SVGAGI. As concerns this clonotype: Its antigen is unidentified.

Study outcomes and limitations: Researchers report contracting CD4+ clones mostly in CM and EM, with CD8+ clones in EMRA. Later expanders leaned CD4+, whereas clones that contracted between day 15 and 85 were balanced CD4/CD8. Second-wave clones peaking on day 37 lacked confirmed SARS-CoV-2 specificity. Some SARS-CoV-2-responding clones were already detected in memory before infection.

MiXCR, applied by TCRdb to the 5' RACE reads, yields one record per CDR3 protein. Of approximately 440,000 distinct CDR3 sequences listed, around 18% are singletons. The sample taken for sequencing was PBMCs or a T cell subset sorted from them (not recorded which). The sequence derives from an adult woman who had mild COVID-19 (a few samples of this study predate the infection). Cell type and time point are not known. V gene TRBV6-5 combines with J gene TRBJ2-1, with TRBD2 identical over 7 bases. CDR3 bases: TGTGCCAGCAGTTGGGGGGGAGACGAGCAGTTCTTC. Translated, it gives CASSWGGDEQFF.